This T cell receptor (beta chain) was identified during a study of vaccination effects on CD4 cells after COVID-19. In the study overall: Post-vaccine draws lagged the second dose by a median of 72 days. Notes on the study in general: Clones induced by infection and by vaccine showed marked clonal contraction late after vaccination.

Once cultured for approximately eleven days, the cells underwent separation to obtain CD4+ T cells. Participants were vaccinated with two doses of either the BNT162b2 or mRNA-1273 vaccine. Days 3 and 7 were when half the medium was replaced with IL-2 medium. As concerns this clone: Its specificity is unknown.

The CDR3 contains 16 residues. The germline V and J ends were trimmed by 2 bases and 0 bases, with 14 bases remaining between them. The germline CDR1 and CDR2 sequences are SGHRS and YFSETQ. Profiled with immunoSEQ multiplex PCR; TCRdb holds only in-frame clones, not every one. The data show approximately 57,000 clones, with about 81% seen just once and about 4.5% held by the top ten. The source was CD4+ T cells from PBMCs cultured without peptide, collected after COVID-19 vaccination. The rearrangement uses TRBV5-1 and TRBJ1-1; D is unresolved. The sequence was collected from a human donor who received a COVID-19 vaccine. Here the CDR3 DNA reads TGCGCCAGCAGCTTCCGCCCAGAGACTATGAACACTGAAGCTTTCTTT. Translating it yields CASSFRPETMNTEAFF.